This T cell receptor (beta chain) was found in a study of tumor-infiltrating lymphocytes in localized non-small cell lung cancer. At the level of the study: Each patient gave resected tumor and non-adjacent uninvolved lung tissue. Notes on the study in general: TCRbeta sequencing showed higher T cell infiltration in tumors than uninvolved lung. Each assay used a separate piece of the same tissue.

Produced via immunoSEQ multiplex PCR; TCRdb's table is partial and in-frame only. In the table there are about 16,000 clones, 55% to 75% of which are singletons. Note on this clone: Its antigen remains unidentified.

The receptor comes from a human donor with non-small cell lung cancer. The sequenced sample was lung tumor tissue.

The DNA for the CDR3 is TGTGCCAGCAGCTCGGGACAGGGGGATGAGCAGTTCTTC. Translated: CASSSGQGDEQFF. The J gene is TRBJ2-1, the V gene TRBV7-9, with 11 bases that match TRBD1. The ends lost 4 bases at V and 8 bases at J; junction bases unmatched: 1. Germline CDR1 SEHNR, CDR2 FQNEAQ (reference sequence). The CDR3 is 13 residues long. Complete variable domain (other parts from reference TRBV7-9 and TRBJ2-1): DTGVSQNPRHKITKRGQNVTFRCDPISEHNRLYWYRQTLGQGPEFLTYFQNEAQLEKSRLLSDRFSAERPKGSFSTLEIQRTEQGDSAMYLCASSSGQGDEQFFGPGTRLTVL.